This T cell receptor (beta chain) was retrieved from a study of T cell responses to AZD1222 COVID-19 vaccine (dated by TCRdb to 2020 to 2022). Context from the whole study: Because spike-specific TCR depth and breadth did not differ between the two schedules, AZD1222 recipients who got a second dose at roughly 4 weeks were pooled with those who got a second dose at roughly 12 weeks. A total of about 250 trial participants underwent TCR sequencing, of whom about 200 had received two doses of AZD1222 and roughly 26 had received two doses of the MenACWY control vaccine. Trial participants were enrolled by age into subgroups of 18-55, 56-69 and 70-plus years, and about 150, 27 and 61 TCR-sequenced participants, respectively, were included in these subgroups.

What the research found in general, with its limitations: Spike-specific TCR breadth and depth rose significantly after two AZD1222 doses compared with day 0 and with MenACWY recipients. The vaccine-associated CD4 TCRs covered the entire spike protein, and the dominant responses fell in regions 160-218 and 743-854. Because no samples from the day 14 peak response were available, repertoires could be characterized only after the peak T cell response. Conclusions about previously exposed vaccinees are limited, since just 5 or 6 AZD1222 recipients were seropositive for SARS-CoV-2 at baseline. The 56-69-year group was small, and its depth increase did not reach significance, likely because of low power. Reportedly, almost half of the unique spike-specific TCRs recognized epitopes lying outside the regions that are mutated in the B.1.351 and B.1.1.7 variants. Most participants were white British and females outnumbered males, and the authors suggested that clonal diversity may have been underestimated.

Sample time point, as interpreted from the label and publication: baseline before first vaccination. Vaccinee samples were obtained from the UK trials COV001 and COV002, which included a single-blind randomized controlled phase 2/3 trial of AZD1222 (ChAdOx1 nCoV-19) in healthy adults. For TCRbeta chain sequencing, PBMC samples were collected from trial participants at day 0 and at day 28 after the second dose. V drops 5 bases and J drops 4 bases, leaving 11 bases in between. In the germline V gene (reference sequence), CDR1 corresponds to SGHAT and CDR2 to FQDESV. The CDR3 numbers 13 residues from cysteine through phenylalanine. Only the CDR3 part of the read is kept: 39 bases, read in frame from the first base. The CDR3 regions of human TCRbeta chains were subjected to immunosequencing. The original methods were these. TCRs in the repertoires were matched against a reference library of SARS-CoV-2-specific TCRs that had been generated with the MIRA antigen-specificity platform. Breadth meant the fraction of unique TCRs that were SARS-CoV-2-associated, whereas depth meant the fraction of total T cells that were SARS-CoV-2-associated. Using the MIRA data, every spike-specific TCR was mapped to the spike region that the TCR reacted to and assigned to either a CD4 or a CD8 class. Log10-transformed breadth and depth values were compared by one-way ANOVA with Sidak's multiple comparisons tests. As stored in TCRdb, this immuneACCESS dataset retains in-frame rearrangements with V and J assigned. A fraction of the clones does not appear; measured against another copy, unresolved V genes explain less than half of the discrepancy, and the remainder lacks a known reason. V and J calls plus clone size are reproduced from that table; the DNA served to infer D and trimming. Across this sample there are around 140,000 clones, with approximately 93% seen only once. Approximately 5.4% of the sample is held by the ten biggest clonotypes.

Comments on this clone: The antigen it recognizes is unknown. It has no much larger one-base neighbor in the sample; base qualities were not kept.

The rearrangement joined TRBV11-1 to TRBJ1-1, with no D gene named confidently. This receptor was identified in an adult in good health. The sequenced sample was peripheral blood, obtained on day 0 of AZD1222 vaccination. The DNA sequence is TGTGCCAGCAGCCTACTGGCTCCCACTGAAGCTTTCTTT. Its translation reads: CASSLLAPTEAFF.